There are a few counts of the clone carrying this T cell receptor (beta chain). Its antigen remains unidentified. This CDR3 has 15 amino acids. The germline V gene encodes CDR1 SGHRS and CDR2 YFSETQ. V was pared by 3 bases and J by 8 bases, with 11 bases of the junction left unmatched. Primed by a sample-barcoded 5' primer and a J-beta primer mix, a second PCR proceeded for 7 to 11 cycles. The template-switch adaptor, which had 12 random nucleotides, put a tag on each cDNA molecule. TCRdb recomputed calls from the 5' RACE reads with MiXCR, one row per CDR3 protein. The table records 710,000 or so distinct CDR3 sequences, 32% of them present only once. This entry is derived from a study of blood T cells in healthy people across ages. Study results and limitations: Expanded clonotype changes were possibly confounded by unknown donor CMV status. Higher naive T cell percentage went strongly together with higher TCR beta diversity. Calculation of diversity from one million T cells yielded estimates considered to be underestimates.

Sequences were obtained from blood. The genes are TRBV5-1 and TRBJ1-2; TRBD1 aligns across 9 bases. The origin of this receptor is a woman older than 75 in good health. The CDR3 nucleotides read TGCGCCAGCAGCTCGGACAGGGGCCATCTCGACGGCTACACCTTC. Protein product: CASSSDRGHLDGYTF.